This T cell receptor beta chain was captured by sequencing in a study of cytomegalovirus exposure and HLA in healthy donors. As for the study in general: Among several hundred genotyped donors, roughly 81% fell in the Caucasian-associated ancestry cluster.

With 60 Vbeta and 13 Jbeta primers, the PCR was carried out. Data came from immunoSEQ multiplex PCR; TCRdb stores just in-frame clones and leaves some out. The repertoire consists of tens of thousands of clones, with roughly three quarters occurring once and the leading ten covering nearly 3%. Study observations and caveats: Association with HLA alleles at 0.05 false discovery rate was found for 15,000 or so TCR beta sequences in a later analysis.

Trimming shortened V by 4 bases and J by 5 bases, and 16 bases separated the two germline ends. CDR3 length: 15 residues. Germline V gene data show CDR1 as SGHTS and CDR2 as YDEGEE. To note about this clone: The target antigen is unknown.

Sequenced sample: PBMCs. The receptor comes from a woman aged 30 to 39 in good health and CMV-seronegative. J is TRBJ2-4 and V is TRBV5-8; weak D call: TRBD2 (5 bases). As DNA, the CDR3 is TGTGCCAGCAGCCCCGAGGGAGCCGGAGAAAACATTCAGTACTTC. Residues: CASSPEGAGENIQYF.